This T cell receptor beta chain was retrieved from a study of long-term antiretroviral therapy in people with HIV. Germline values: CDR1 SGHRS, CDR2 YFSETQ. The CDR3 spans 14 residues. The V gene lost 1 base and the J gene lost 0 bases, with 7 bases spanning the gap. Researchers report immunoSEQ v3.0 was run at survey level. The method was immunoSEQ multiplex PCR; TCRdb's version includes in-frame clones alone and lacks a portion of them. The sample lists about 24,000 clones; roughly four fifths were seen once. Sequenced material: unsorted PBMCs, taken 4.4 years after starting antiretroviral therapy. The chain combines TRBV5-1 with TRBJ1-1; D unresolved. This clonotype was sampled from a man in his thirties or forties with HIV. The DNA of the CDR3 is TGCGCCAGCAGCTTGTCAGGAATGAACACTGAAGCTTTCTTT. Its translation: CASSLSGMNTEAFF.